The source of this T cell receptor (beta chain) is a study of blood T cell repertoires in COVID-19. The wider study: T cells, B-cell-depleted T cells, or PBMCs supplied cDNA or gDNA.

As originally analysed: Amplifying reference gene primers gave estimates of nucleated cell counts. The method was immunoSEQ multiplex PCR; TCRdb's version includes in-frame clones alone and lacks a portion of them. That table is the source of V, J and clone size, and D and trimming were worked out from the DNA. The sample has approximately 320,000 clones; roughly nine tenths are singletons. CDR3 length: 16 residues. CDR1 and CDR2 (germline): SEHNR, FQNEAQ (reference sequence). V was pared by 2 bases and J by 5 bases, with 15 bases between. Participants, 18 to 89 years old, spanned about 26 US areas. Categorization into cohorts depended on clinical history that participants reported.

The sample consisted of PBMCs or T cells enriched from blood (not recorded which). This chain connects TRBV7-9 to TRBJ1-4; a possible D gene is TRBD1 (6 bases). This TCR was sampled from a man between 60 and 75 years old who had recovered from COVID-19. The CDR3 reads CASSLYGQGKNEKLFF. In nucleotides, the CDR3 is TGTGCCAGCAGCTTATACGGTCAGGGGAAGAATGAAAAACTGTTTTTT.